A single sample is the source of the 26 T cell receptor beta chains below, sequenced in a study of cytomegalovirus exposure and HLA in healthy donors. PCR employed 60 Vbeta and 13 Jbeta primers. Only in-frame clones appear in the TCRdb table, and some are missing; sequencing was by immunoSEQ multiplex PCR. Of roughly 170,000 clones in the sample, about 68% were seen once. Input material: PBMCs. The receptors come from a female donor in good health and CMV-seronegative.

The J gene is TRBJ2-1, the V gene TRBV19; 9 positions match TRBD1. J gave up 7 bases and V 1 base, and 14 bases lay outside the gene matches. The CDR3 covers 18 residues. From germline, CDR1 is LNHDA and CDR2 SQIVND (reference sequence). The CDR3 region has the DNA TGTGCCAGTAGTATAGGGCAACGAGGGACAGGGTCAGGGAATGAGCAGTTCTTC. Amino acids: CASSIGQRGTGSGNEQFF.

V gene TRBV6-5 combines with J gene TRBJ2-1; perhaps TRBD2 as D (6 bases). The CDR3 consists of 14 residues. V gave up 0 bases and J gave up 9 bases, with 12 bases separating them. CDR1 and CDR2 from the germline V gene are MNHEY and SVGAGI. The CDR3, as DNA: TGTGCCAGCAGTTACTCCCCGTATAGCGGTGAGCAGTTCTTC. Its translation: CASSYSPYSGEQFF.

The chain joins TRBV6-1 to TRBJ2-7, with a tentative D call TRBD1 (6 bases). CDR1 and CDR2 (germline): MNHNS, SASEGT. V lost 4 bases, J lost 5 bases, and 12 bases lay in between. This CDR3 spans 13 amino acids. The CDR3, as DNA: TGTGCCAGCAGTGGCCAGGGGCGACACGAGCAGTACTTC. It encodes CASSGQGRHEQYF.

CDR3 bases: TGTGCCAGCAGCTGGGAAGGACAGGGCTACTCTGGAAACACCATATATTTT. It specifies CASSWEGQGYSGNTIYF. The chain has TRBV7-2 and TRBJ1-3; TRBD1 aligns across 8 bases. The CDR3 is 17 amino acids. Per germline, CDR1 SGHTA and CDR2 FQGNSA. J lost 0 bases, V lost 4 bases, and 8 bases had no gene match.

The sample holds a few counts of this clone. The V and J genes are TRBV5-1 and TRBJ1-4; tentatively, D is TRBD1 (6 bases). CDR3 length: 16 residues. V was shortened by 4 bases and J by 13 bases, with 26 bases between the two germline ends. CDR1 and CDR2 from the germline V gene are SGHRS and YFSETQ. The CDR3 region is CASSPSLDSLGAGLFF. The DNA of the CDR3 is TGCGCCAGCAGCCCCTCCCTGGACAGCCTTGGTGCGGGACTGTTTTTT.

This sequence joins TRBV4-1 and TRBJ1-5, with 9 nucleotides matching TRBD1. The CDR3 is 19 residues long. The germline gives CDR1 MGHRA, CDR2 YSYEKL. V trimming: 1 base; J trimming: 2 bases; junction bases outside the gene matches: 12. DNA of the CDR3: TGCGCCAGCAGCCAAGGGGGACAGGGTACGCTTAGCGGCAATCAGCCCCAGCATTTT. Translation gives CASSQGGQGTLSGNQPQHF.

V usage is TRBV11-2 and J usage is TRBJ2-1, with 8 positions matching TRBD1. V lost 2 bases and J lost 4; bases outside the gene matches: 16. This CDR3 has 19 amino acids. The V gene's germline CDR1 is SGHAT and CDR2 FQNNGV. CDR3 DNA sequence: TGTGCCAGCAGCTTACCCCGGGGGACAGGAGGAGTGGGTTACAATGAGCAGTTCTTC. Protein sequence: CASSLPRGTGGVGYNEQFF.

V is TRBV6-1 and J is TRBJ1-5; 9 bases are shared with TRBD1. V trimming: 3 bases; J trimming: 7 bases; junction bases outside the gene matches: 7. Germline CDR1 and CDR2: MNHNS and SASEGT. The CDR3 extends over 15 amino acids. CDR3 sequence (DNA): TGTGCCAGCAGTGAGGCCGGGACAGGGTCACAGCCCCAGCATTTT. Its translation: CASSEAGTGSQPQHF.

This clone was recorded only once. V usage is TRBV30 and J usage is TRBJ1-1, with a tentative D call TRBD1 (5 bases). Germline assignment: CDR1 GTSNPN and CDR2 SVGIG (reference sequence). Trimming removed 5 bases from V and 0 bases from J, with 7 bases in between. The CDR3 is 12 amino acids. CDR3 sequence: CAWGQMNTEAFF. The CDR3, as DNA: TGTGCCTGGGGACAAATGAACACTGAAGCTTTCTTT. The full variable domain, with the rest looked up from reference TRBV30 and TRBJ1-1, is SQTIHQWPATLVQPVGSPLSLECTVEGTSNPNLYWYRQAAGRGLQLLFYSVGIGQISSEVPQNLSASRPQDRQFILSSKKLLLSDSGFYLCAWGQMNTEAFFGQGTRLTVV.

The V gene is TRBV9, the J gene TRBJ2-7; 9 bases map to TRBD2. The junction had 7 bases not matched to a gene; V was cut back by 4 bases and J by 2 bases. The germline V gene encodes CDR1 SGDLS and CDR2 YYNGEE. The CDR3 is made up of 15 amino acids. CDR3 sequence reads: CASSPLAGAPYEQYF. The CDR3 coding sequence is TGTGCCAGCAGCCCATTAGCGGGGGCCCCCTACGAGCAGTACTTC.

This chain uses TRBV28 with TRBJ2-1, with 8 bases identical to TRBD1. Germline V gene lookup returns CDR1 MDHEN and CDR2 SYDVKM. The ends lost 5 bases at V and 4 bases at J; junction bases unmatched: 4. CDR3 length: 14 amino acids. The CDR3 DNA sequence: TGTGCCAGCAGTCCCCGGACAGGGTACAATGAGCAGTTCTTC. It specifies CASSPRTGYNEQFF.

This clone was counted a few times. This chain links TRBV2 with TRBJ1-6; maybe TRBD1 (6 bases). Germline V lookup: CDR1 SNHLY, CDR2 FYNNEI. The CDR3 has 13 amino acids. V was shortened by 7 bases and J by 10 bases, with 14 bases between the two germline ends. The CDR3 region has the DNA TGTGCCAGCAAGGTTTCAGGGGACTCACCCCTCCACTTT. Translated: CASKVSGDSPLHF.

This clone was counted once. The rearrangement uses TRBV30 and TRBJ2-1; 8 bases match TRBD2. The CDR3 runs to 14 residues. From germline, CDR1 is GTSNPN and CDR2 SVGIG (reference sequence). Germline trimming cut 8 bases from V and 0 bases from J; bases unmatched to any gene: 6. CDR3 bases: TGTGCCCGGGGGGGGGAGAGCTCCTACAATGAGCAGTTCTTC. It codes for CARGGESSYNEQFF.

The chain is built from TRBV18 and TRBJ1-1; no clear D. The CDR3 has 14 residues. V dropped 6 bases and J dropped 0 bases, with 11 bases sitting between them. CDR1 and CDR2 from the germline V gene are KGHSH and LQKENI. The CDR3 reads CASSRERLNTEAFF. In DNA form, the CDR3 reads TGTGCCAGCTCCCGGGAAAGACTGAACACTGAAGCTTTCTTT.

The chain employs TRBV19 and TRBJ1-5, with a possible D match to TRBD1 (5 bases). V lost 1 base and J 7 bases, leaving 14 bases between the germline ends. This CDR3 spans 15 amino acids. CDR1 and CDR2 (germline): LNHDA, SQIVND (reference sequence). The CDR3 nucleotides read TGTGCCAGTAGTATAGTCTTACGGGGGAGGCAGCCCCAGCATTTT. Protein sequence: CASSIVLRGRQPQHF.

The chain is built from TRBV30 and TRBJ1-2, with 8 bases fitting TRBD1. The V gene's germline CDR1 is GTSNPN and CDR2 SVGIG (reference sequence). The CDR3 length is 13 residues. V shed 1 base and J 13 bases; nucleotides not matched to a gene: 11. Here the CDR3 reads CAWSGGQGSRSTF. The DNA of the CDR3 is TGTGCCTGGAGTGGAGGACAGGGAAGCCGGTCCACCTTC.

The gene calls are TRBV23-1 and TRBJ2-1, with 11 bases matching TRBD1. TRBV23-1 is an ORF for which the function is uncertain. The V and J ends lost 0 bases and 5 bases, in that order; junction bases with no gene match: 3. This CDR3 is built from 16 residues. The CDR3 reads CASSQSAGQGDNEQFF. CDR3 nucleotides: TGCGCCAGCAGTCAATCGGCGGGACAGGGGGACAATGAGCAGTTCTTC.

Notes on this clone: The identical CDR3 is also encoded by other nucleotide sequences in the sample. The rearrangement joins TRBV28 to TRBJ1-2; a possible D gene is TRBD1 (5 bases). V gave up 4 bases and J gave up 4 bases, with 7 bases separating them. CDR3 length: 12 residues. Germline CDR1 is MDHEN and CDR2 is SYDVKM. CDR3 nucleotides: TGTGCCAGCAGTTCCGACAGCTATGGCTACACCTTC. This encodes CASSSDSYGYTF.

This chain connects TRBV10-3 to TRBJ2-7, with 7 bases matching TRBD1. Germline V gives CDR1 ENHRY, CDR2 SYGVKD. This CDR3 is 15 amino acids long. V was clipped by 0 bases and J by 5 bases; unmatched bases: 7. The DNA of the CDR3 is TGTGCCATCAGTGAGTCACAGACAGGGTTCCACGAGCAGTACTTC. Translating gives CAISESQTGFHEQYF.

This clone was observed a single time. The V call is TRBV9, the J call TRBJ1-1; D is uncertain. Germline loops: CDR1 SGDLS, CDR2 YYNGEE. The CDR3 is 15 amino acids. Trimming shortened V by 3 bases and J by 5 bases, and 17 bases separated the two germline ends. The CDR3 DNA reads TGTGCCAGCAGCGAGGTGGGCAATCAGGATACTGAAGCTTTCTTT. Its translation is CASSEVGNQDTEAFF.

The chain employs TRBV6-1 and TRBJ2-3; TRBD2 is a possible D gene (5 bases). With 4 bases removed from V and 1 base from J, the gap between germline ends came to 12 bases. Germline-derived CDR1 and CDR2 are MNHNS and SASEGT. There are 15 residues in the CDR3. The CDR3: CASSGGGSRTDTQYF. The CDR3 region has the DNA TGTGCCAGCAGTGGGGGTGGGAGTCGCACAGATACGCAGTATTTT.

CDR3 protein: CASSPQTGVHQPQHF. For the CDR3, the DNA is TGTGCCAGTAGTCCGCAGACAGGGGTCCATCAGCCCCAGCATTTT. The gene calls are TRBV19 and TRBJ1-5; 8 bases match TRBD1. Germline V lookup: CDR1 LNHDA, CDR2 SQIVND (reference sequence). The CDR3 contains 15 residues. V lost 5 bases, J lost 5 bases, and 8 bases stayed unmatched.

The rearrangement links TRBV2 to TRBJ1-5; the D gene is possibly TRBD1 (6 bases). Germline assignment: CDR1 SNHLY and CDR2 FYNNEI. The CDR3 extends over 14 amino acids. Trimming removed 5 bases from V and 6 bases from J, with 14 bases in between. The CDR3 DNA reads TGTGCCAGCAGTACAGGGCGAGGCGCTCAGCCCCAGCATTTT. It is translated as CASSTGRGAQPQHF.

The chain has TRBV19 and TRBJ1-3; D remains ambiguous. CDR1 is LNHDA and CDR2 is SQIVND in the germline V gene (reference sequence). V was pared by 8 bases and J by 1 base, with 15 bases between. There are 15 residues in the CDR3. CDR3 in amino acids: CASSPGDSSGNTIYF. The CDR3 region has the DNA TGTGCCAGTTCCCCAGGCGATTCTTCTGGAAACACCATATATTTT.

Only one count was recorded for this clone. The chain has TRBV9 and TRBJ1-1, with D unclear. CDR1 SGDLS and CDR2 YYNGEE come from the germline V gene. The CDR3 is 12 residues long. V was trimmed by 3 bases and J by 1 base, leaving 4 bases between them. The CDR3 protein is CASSGQNTEAFF. In nucleotides, the CDR3 is TGTGCCAGCAGCGGACAGAACACTGAAGCTTTCTTT.

This chain joins TRBV4-2 and TRBJ2-7; D may be TRBD2 (6 bases). Germline loops: CDR1 LGHNA, CDR2 YNFKEQ. There are 16 residues in the CDR3. V was pared by 1 base and J by 3 bases, with 16 bases between. This CDR3 is CASSQADGGLYYEQYF. As DNA, the CDR3 is TGTGCCAGCAGCCAAGCTGACGGGGGACTTTACTACGAGCAGTACTTC.